This TCR beta chain appears in the sequencing data of a study of cytomegalovirus exposure and HLA in healthy donors. Points on this clone: The antigen is unknown.

Study-wide findings and caveats: Using the classifier, cytomegalovirus status was reportedly diagnosed with high specificity and sensitivity. Among CMV-associated TCR beta chains, most appeared HLA-restricted in a later analysis.

The CDR3 runs to 14 residues. The ends lost 4 bases at V and 3 bases at J; junction bases unmatched: 5. The germline V gene has CDR1 SGHAT and CDR2 FQNNGV. Vbeta (60) and Jbeta (13) primers were used in the PCR. Authors' processing steps: As a later analysis found, there were 70 million to 100 million unique TCR beta chains, of which roughly 11 million were shared. Method: immunoSEQ multiplex PCR; TCRdb's copy keeps in-frame clones and lacks some. From that table come the V and J calls and clone size; the DNA was used to work out D and trimming. The repertoire holds about 170,000 clones, with around 86% as singletons.

The rearrangement joins TRBV11-2 to TRBJ1-2; 7 nucleotides align to TRBD1. Material for sequencing was PBMCs. This receptor was taken from a male donor in good health and CMV-seronegative. This CDR3 reads CASSSRDRYYGYTF. The CDR3 DNA reads TGTGCCAGCAGCTCCCGGGACAGATACTATGGCTACACCTTC. Full variable domain (missing parts from reference TRBV11-2 and TRBJ1-2): EAGVAQSPRYKIIEKRQSVAFWCNPISGHATLYWYQQILGQGPKLLIQFQNNGVVDDSQLPKDRFSAERLKGVDSTLKIQPAKLEDSAVYLCASSSRDRYYGYTFGSGTRLTVV.